This T cell receptor beta chain was recorded in a study of OX40 agonist ivuxolimab in advanced cancers. The data were produced by immunoSEQ multiplex PCR, yet TCRdb's version contains in-frame clones alone and is incomplete. The sample lists fewer than 80,000 clones, roughly 86% occurring once. Broader study findings: Within 6 weeks, CD4+ and CD8+ blood T cells expanded clonally at 0.1 to 3.0 mg/kg.

In regard to this clone: Its cognate antigen is unknown.

V was shortened by 4 bases and J by 5 bases, with 11 bases between the two germline ends. Germline CDR1 MGHDK, CDR2 SYGVNS. CDR3 length: 13 residues. The clonotype was recovered from an adult with an advanced solid tumor such as melanoma, head and neck, liver or kidney cancer. The chain is built from TRBV25-1 and TRBJ1-1; D remains ambiguous. The material was CD4+ or CD8+ T cells sorted from blood, obtained in a trial of the OX40 agonist ivuxolimab. The CDR3 loop is CASSVVGPTEAFF. The CDR3 DNA reads TGTGCCAGCAGTGTCGTAGGGCCGACTGAAGCTTTCTTT.